The entry below describes one T cell receptor (beta chain). Its antigen is currently unknown. TCRdb re-called the 5' RACE reads with MiXCR, one entry per CDR3 protein. The table has 200,000 to 250,000 distinct CDR3 sequences, over 9.5% seen once; the top ten hold around 3.3%. This sample was included in a study of T-cell memory formation after mild COVID-19. About the study: TCR clusters mostly belonged to single donors.

Study results and limitations: For second-wave clones that peaked at day 37, SARS-CoV-2 specificity went unverified. Contracting clones from day 15 to 85 had balanced CD4/CD8; later expanders favoured CD4+. Among contracting clones, CD4+ were mainly CM/EM and CD8+ enriched in EMRA.

Germline V lookup: CDR1 MRHNA, CDR2 SNTAGT. The CDR3 totals 14 residues. Trimming removed 2 bases at V and 5 bases at J, with 9 bases between. This chain joins TRBV6-4 and TRBJ2-2; TRBD1 might be the D (6 bases). This clonotype originated in a man aged 18 to 29 who had mild COVID-19 (a few samples of this study predate the infection). Cell type and time point are not known. Sequencing input: PBMCs or a T cell subset sorted from them (not recorded which). For the CDR3, the DNA is TGTGCCAGCAGTGACCTACAGGGAACCGGGGAGCTGTTTTTT. Its protein product is CASSDLQGTGELFF.